This T cell receptor (beta chain) was recorded in a study of tumor-infiltrating lymphocytes in primary liver carcinoma. Study context: The cohort included men and women aged 30 to 69 years. Recorded tumor stage was T1-T3 N0M0, with diameters of roughly 4.2 to 10 cm. Productive TCRbeta reads per sample were roughly 3.5 to 7.13 million, not differing by tissue.

Extraction also yielded germline DNA, while blood RNA was obtained from unsorted whole blood. Trimming cost V 4 bases and J 6 bases; bases outside gene matches: 10. CDR1 is SQVTM and CDR2 is ANQGSEA in the germline V gene. There are 14 residues in the CDR3. This clonotype was detected only a few times. Making TCR beta cDNA involved roughly 500 ng total RNA and a constant-region primer. Libraries of TCR beta came from three nested multiplex PCR rounds with slightly modified ARM-PCR. In the first two PCR rounds, TRBV1-TRBV30 forward primers were paired with a C-beta reverse primer, and each round lasted nine to ten cycles. TCRdb reprocessed the multiplex PCR reads with MiXCR, giving one entry per CDR3 protein. The repertoire holds about 180,000 distinct CDR3 sequences, with about 60% as singletons.

The sample comprised peripheral blood. The clonotype was recovered from a man aged 35-49 years with primary liver carcinoma and hepatitis B virus infection. The chain joins TRBV29-1 to TRBJ1-2, with 8 positions matching TRBD1. The CDR3 protein is CSVVVQGARNGYTF. CDR3 sequence (DNA): TGCAGCGTTGTGGTCCAGGGGGCGCGTAATGGCTACACCTTC.